These T cell receptor beta chains were read from a single sample in a study of blood T cell repertoires in COVID-19. Using immunoSEQ multiplex PCR, the repertoire was profiled, and TCRdb retains in-frame clones only, with some absent. The sample shows about 300,000 clones, about 85% of them seen only once. Sequenced sample: PBMCs or T cells enriched from blood (not recorded which). All receptors come from a woman in her thirties who had been exposed to COVID-19. CDR3s include the opening cysteine and the closing phenylalanine or tryptophan. D genes are given only for firm matches. Part of the rows lack a size; the others show once, few, many or a class for expanded clones.

V gene	D gene	J gene	clone size	CDR3 protein	CDR3 DNA
TRBV19	TRBD2	TRBJ2-3	NA	CASSPGTSADTQYF	TGTGCCAGTAGTCCGGGGACTAGCGCAGATACGCAGTATTTT
TRBV7-2	TRBD1	TRBJ2-1	NA	CASSKNRGPYNEQFF	TGTGCCAGCAGCAAAAACAGGGGACCATACAATGAGCAGTTCTTC
TRBV7-9	TRBD1	TRBJ2-5	NA	CASSPRDREPETQYF	TGTGCCAGCAGCCCCCGGGACAGGGAGCCGGAGACCCAGTACTTC
TRBV3-1/TRBV3-2	TRBD2	TRBJ2-7	NA	CASSHGSGGAYEQYF	TGTGCCAGCAGCCACGGTTCGGGGGGGGCCTACGAGCAGTACTTC
TRBV4-3	NA	TRBJ2-2	few	CASSQDPGVTGELFF	TGCGCCAGCAGCCAAGACCCGGGAGTTACCGGGGAGCTGTTTTTT
TRBV3-1/TRBV3-2	TRBD1	TRBJ1-6	NA	CASSPVTGVNSPLHF	TGTGCCAGCAGCCCAGTAACAGGGGTAAATTCACCCCTCCACTTT
TRBV6-4	NA	TRBJ2-3	few	CASSDSGGLDTQYF	TGTGCCAGCAGTGATTCGGGGGGCCTAGATACGCAGTATTTT
TRBV29-1	TRBD1	TRBJ2-7	NA	CSVEDRQGRDEQYF	TGCAGCGTTGAAGATAGACAGGGACGCGACGAGCAGTACTTC
TRBV29-1	TRBD1	TRBJ1-1	NA	CSGAILGTGAFF	TGCAGCGGCGCGATTTTAGGGACAGGAGCTTTCTTT
TRBV11-2	NA	TRBJ2-7	NA	CASSSSDLLSGEQYF	TGTGCCAGCAGCTCGTCGGATCTCCTTTCGGGGGAGCAGTACTTC
TRBV19	NA	TRBJ2-5	NA	CASSNSGLFSETQYF	TGTGCCAGTAGCAATTCGGGACTGTTCTCAGAGACCCAGTACTTC
TRBV28	TRBD1	TRBJ1-4	NA	CASIDTRTGTNEKLFF	TGTGCCAGCATAGACACTCGGACAGGTACTAATGAAAAACTGTTTTTT
TRBV2	TRBD2	TRBJ2-1	NA	CASSESRASGSNEQFF	TGTGCCAGCAGTGAAAGCCGGGCTAGCGGGAGCAATGAGCAGTTCTTC
TRBV6-5	NA	TRBJ2-7	few	CASSYSTSLYEQYF	TGTGCCAGCAGTTACTCAACAAGTTTATACGAGCAGTACTTC
TRBV12-3/TRBV12-4	NA	TRBJ2-7	NA	CASSLSTAYEQYF	TGTGCCAGCAGCCTATCAACTGCCTACGAGCAGTACTTC